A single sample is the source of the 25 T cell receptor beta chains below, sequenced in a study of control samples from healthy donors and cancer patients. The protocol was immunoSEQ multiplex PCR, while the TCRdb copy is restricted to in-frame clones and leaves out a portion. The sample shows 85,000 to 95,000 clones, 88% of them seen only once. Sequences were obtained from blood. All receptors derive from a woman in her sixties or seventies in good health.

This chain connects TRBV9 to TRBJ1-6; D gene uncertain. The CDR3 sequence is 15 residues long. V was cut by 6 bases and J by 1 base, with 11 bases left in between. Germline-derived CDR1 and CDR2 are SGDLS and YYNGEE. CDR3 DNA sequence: TGTGCCAGCACTCACAGTAGTTCCTATAATTCACCCCTCCACTTT. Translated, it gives CASTHSSSYNSPLHF.

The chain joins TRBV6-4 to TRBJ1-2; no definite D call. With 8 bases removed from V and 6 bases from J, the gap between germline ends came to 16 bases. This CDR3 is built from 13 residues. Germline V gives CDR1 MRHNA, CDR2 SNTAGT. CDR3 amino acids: CASRKTAEDGYTF. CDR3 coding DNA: TGTGCCAGCCGCAAGACGGCCGAGGATGGCTACACCTTC.

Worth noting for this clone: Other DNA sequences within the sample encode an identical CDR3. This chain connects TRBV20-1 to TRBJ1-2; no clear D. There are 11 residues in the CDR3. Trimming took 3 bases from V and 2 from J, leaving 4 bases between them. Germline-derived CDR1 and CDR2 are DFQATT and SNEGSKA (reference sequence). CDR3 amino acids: CSASGNYGYTF. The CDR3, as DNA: TGCAGTGCTAGCGGGAACTATGGCTACACCTTC.

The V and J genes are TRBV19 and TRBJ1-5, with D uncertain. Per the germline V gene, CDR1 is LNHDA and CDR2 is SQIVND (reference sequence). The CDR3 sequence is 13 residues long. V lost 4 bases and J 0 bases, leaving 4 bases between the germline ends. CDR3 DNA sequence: TGTGCCAGTAGTAGGGATAGCAATCAGCCCCAGCATTTT. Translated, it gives CASSRDSNQPQHF.

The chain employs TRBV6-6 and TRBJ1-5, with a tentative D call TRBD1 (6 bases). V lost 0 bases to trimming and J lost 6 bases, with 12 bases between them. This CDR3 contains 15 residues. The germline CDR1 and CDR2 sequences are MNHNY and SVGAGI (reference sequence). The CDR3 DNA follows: TGTGCCAGCAGTTACTCGGGGGGCGCAAGTCAGCCCCAGCATTTT. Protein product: CASSYSGGASQPQHF.

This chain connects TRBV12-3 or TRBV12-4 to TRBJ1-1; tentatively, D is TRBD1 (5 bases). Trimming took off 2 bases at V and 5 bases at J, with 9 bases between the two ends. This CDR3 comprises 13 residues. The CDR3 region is CASSLFEGTEAFF. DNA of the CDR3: TGTGCCAGCAGTTTATTCGAGGGGACTGAAGCTTTCTTT.

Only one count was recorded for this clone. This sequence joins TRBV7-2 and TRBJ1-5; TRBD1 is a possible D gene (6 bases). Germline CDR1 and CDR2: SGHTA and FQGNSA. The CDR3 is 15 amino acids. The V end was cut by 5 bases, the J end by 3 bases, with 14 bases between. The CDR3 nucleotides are TGTGCCAGCAGCCCGCTTGGGGGCGCCAATCAGCCCCAGCATTTT. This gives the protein CASSPLGGANQPQHF. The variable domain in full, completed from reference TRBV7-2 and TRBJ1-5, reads GAGVSQSPSNKVTEKGKDVELRCDPISGHTALYWYRQSLGQGLEFLIYFQGNSAPDKSGLPSDRFSAERTGGSVSTLTIQRTQQEDSAVYLCASSPLGGANQPQHFGDGTRLSIL.

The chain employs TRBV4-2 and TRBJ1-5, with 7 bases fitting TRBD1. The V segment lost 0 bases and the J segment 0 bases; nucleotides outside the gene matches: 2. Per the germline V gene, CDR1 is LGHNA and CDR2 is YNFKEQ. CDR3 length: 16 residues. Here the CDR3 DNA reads TGTGCCAGCAGCCAAGAAGGGGGCTTTAGCAATCAGCCCCAGCATTTT. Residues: CASSQEGGFSNQPQHF.

CDR3 loop: CAWIRQGTYGYTF. The CDR3 nucleotides read TGTGCCTGGATACGACAGGGTACTTATGGCTACACCTTC. V is TRBV30 and J is TRBJ1-2; 7 nucleotides match TRBD1. The CDR3 is 13 residues long. V trimming: 4 bases; J trimming: 5 bases; junction bases outside the gene matches: 7. The germline V gene has CDR1 GTSNPN and CDR2 SVGIG (reference sequence).

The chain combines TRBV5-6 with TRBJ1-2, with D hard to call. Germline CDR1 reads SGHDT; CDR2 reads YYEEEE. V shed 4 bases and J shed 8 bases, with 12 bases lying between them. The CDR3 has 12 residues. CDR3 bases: TGTGCCAGCAGCCGGCTGAGGAGCGGCTACACCTTC. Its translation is CASSRLRSGYTF.

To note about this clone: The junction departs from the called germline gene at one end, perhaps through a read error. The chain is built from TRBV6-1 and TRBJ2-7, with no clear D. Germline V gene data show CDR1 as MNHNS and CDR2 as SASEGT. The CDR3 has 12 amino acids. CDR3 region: CASSQKGRPGFF. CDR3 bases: TGTGCCAGCAGCCAAAAAGGGCGGCCAGGTTTCTTC.

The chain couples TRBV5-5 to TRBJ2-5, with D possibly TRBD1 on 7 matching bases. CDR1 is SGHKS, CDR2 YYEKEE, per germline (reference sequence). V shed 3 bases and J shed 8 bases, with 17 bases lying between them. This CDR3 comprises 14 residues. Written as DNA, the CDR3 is TGTGCCAGCAGCTCAGGGGGAGGCCCCGAAACCCAGTACTTC. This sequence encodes CASSSGGGPETQYF.

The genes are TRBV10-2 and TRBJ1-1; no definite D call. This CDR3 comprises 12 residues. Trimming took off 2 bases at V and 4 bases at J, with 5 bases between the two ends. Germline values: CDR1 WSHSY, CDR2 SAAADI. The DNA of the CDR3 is TGCGCCAGCAGTGAGGGAGGCACTGAAGCTTTCTTT. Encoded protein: CASSEGGTEAFF.

The CDR3 DNA reads TGTGCCAGCAGCCAAGTTCGGGGCACTGAAGCTTTCTTT. Protein: CASSQVRGTEAFF. This chain links TRBV3-1 (or the pseudogene TRBV3-2) with TRBJ1-1, with unresolved D. The germline V gene has CDR1 LGHDT and CDR2 YNNKEL (reference sequence). Trimming removed 1 base from V and 4 bases from J, with 7 bases in between. The length of the CDR3 is 13 residues.

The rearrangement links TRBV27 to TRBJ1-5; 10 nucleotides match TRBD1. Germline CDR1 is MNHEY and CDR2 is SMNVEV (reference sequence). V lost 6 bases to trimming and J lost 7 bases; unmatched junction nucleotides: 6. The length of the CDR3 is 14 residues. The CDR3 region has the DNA TGTGCCAGCAGAGGGACAGGGGTAAGACAGCCCCAGCATTTT. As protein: CASRGTGVRQPQHF.

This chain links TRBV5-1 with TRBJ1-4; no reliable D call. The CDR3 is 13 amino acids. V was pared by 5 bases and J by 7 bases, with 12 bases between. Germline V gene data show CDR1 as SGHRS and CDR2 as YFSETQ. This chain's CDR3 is CASRYSRTEKLFF. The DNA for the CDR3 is TGCGCCAGCAGATACTCGAGGACTGAAAAACTGTTTTTT.

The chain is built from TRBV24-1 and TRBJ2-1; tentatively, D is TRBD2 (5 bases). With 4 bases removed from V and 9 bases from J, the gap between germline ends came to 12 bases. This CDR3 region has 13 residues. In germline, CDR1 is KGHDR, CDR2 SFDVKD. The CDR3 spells CATSEEGSGEQFF. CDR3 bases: TGTGCCACCAGTGAAGAGGGCTCGGGTGAGCAGTTCTTC.

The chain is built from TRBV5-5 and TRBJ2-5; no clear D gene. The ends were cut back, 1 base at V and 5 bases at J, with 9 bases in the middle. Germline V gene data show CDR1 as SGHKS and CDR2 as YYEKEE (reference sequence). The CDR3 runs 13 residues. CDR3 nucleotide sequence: TGTGCCAGCAGCTTGCAGGTCGGGGAGACCCAGTACTTC. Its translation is CASSLQVGETQYF.

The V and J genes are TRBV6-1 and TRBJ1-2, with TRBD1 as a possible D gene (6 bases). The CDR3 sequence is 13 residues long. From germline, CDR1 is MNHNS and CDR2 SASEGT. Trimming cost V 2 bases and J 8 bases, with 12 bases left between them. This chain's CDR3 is CASSEHRTDGYTF. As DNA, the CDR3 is TGTGCCAGCAGTGAACACCGGACAGACGGCTACACCTTC.

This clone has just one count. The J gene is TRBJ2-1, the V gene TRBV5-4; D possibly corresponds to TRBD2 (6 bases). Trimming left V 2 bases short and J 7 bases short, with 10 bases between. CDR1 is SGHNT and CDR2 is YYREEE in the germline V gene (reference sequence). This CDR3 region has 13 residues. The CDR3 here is CASSFSGTNEQFF. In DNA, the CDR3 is TGTGCCAGCAGCTTTTCAGGGACTAATGAGCAGTTCTTC.

The CDR3 DNA follows: TGTGCCTGGAGCGAGGGGGCTAGCGGGACTCGCGAGCAGTTCTTC. Translating it yields CAWSEGASGTREQFF. The rearrangement joins TRBV30 to TRBJ2-1, with TRBD2 identical over 9 bases. The V gene's germline CDR1 is GTSNPN and CDR2 SVGIG (reference sequence). The V and J ends lost 3 bases and 10 bases, in that order; junction bases with no gene match: 13. CDR3 length equals 15 residues. The full variable domain, in which reference TRBV30 and TRBJ2-1 provide the parts outside the CDR3, is SQTIHQWPATLVQPVGSPLSLECTVEGTSNPNLYWYRQAAGRGLQLLFYSVGIGQISSEVPQNLSASRPQDRQFILSSKKLLLSDSGFYLCAWSEGASGTREQFFGPGTRLTVL.

CDR3 sequence reads: CASSLSAPGPSGTYEQYF. The CDR3 coding sequence is TGTGCCAGCAGCTTATCGGCCCCCGGGCCTAGCGGGACCTACGAGCAGTACTTC. The V gene is TRBV7-6, the J gene TRBJ2-7, with TRBD2 matching over 9 bases. V trimming: 2 bases; J trimming: 2 bases; junction bases outside the gene matches: 13. The V gene's germline CDR1 is SGHVS and CDR2 FNYEAQ. CDR3 length equals 18 residues.

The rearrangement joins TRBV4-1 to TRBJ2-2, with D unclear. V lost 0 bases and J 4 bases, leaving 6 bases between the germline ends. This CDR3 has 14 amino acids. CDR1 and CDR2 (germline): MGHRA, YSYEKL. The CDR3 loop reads CASSQEVFTGELFF. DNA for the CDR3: TGCGCCAGCAGCCAAGAGGTCTTCACCGGGGAGCTGTTTTTT.

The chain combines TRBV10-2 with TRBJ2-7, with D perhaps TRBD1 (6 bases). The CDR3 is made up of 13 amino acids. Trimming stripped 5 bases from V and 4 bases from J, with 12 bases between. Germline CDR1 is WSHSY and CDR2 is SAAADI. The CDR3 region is CASSMTGYYEQYF. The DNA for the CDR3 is TGCGCCAGCAGTATGACAGGATATTACGAGCAGTACTTC.

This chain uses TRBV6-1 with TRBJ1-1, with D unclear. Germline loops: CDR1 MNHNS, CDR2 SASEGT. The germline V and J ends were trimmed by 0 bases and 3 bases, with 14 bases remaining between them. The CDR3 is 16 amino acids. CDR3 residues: CASSEARGRRDTEAFF. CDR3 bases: TGTGCCAGCAGTGAAGCGCGAGGGAGGCGGGACACTGAAGCTTTCTTT.